This note documents a single T cell receptor beta chain sequence. Its specificity is not known. Germline CDR1 and CDR2: SGHAT and FQNNGV. Trimming removed 5 bases at V and 11 bases at J, with 18 bases between. This CDR3 comprises 13 residues. This sample was included in a study of T cell responses to AZD1222 COVID-19 vaccine. General study points: At baseline, seropositivity was found in only six or seven AZD1222 recipients. Most donors were white British, females outnumbered males, and clonal diversity was possibly underestimated.

Generated by immunoSEQ multiplex PCR, the TCRdb table keeps only in-frame clones and is missing some. This sample has about 120,000 clones, with around nine tenths found just once. The clonotype comes from an adult in good health. This sample comprised peripheral blood, obtained on day 0 of AZD1222 vaccination. The rearrangement links TRBV11-2 to TRBJ1-1, with D maybe TRBD1 (5 bases). The CDR3 coding sequence is TGTGCCAGCAGCCCGGGGACGACCCCGCCGGCTTTCTTT. It codes for CASSPGTTPPAFF.